This T cell receptor beta chain originates from a study of T cell repertoires in ileal Crohn's disease. Study-wide findings and caveats: Active smokers at surgery had more clonal expansions than non-smokers. Every patient over 26.8% clonality showed endoscopic recurrence. Compared with CD4 T cells, sorted CD8 cells carried more expanded clones. Postoperative endoscopy occurred within one year, median around 7.5 months.

Sample time point: neoterminal ileum biopsy at postoperative endoscopy, about 6 months after surgery. Data came from immunoSEQ multiplex PCR; TCRdb stores just in-frame clones and leaves some out. The sample has about 11,000 clones, 55% to 75% seen once. Comment on this clone: Antigen: not known.

Trimming cost V 3 bases and J 5 bases, with 12 bases left between them. Germline lookup yields CDR1 KGHSH and CDR2 LQKENI. The CDR3 spans 14 residues. Sequenced material: ileal tissue. V and J are TRBV18 and TRBJ2-3; maybe TRBD1 (5 bases). This receptor was obtained from an adult with Crohn's disease. DNA of the CDR3: TGTGCCAGCTCACCGAGGCAGGGTGGAGATACGCAGTATTTT. This codes for CASSPRQGGDTQYF.